This TCR beta chain comes out of a study of blood T cell repertoires in COVID-19. TCRdb's copy holds only in-frame clones and misses some; the assay was immunoSEQ multiplex PCR. The table includes about 250,000 clones, around 85% detected once. Cohorts were based on clinical histories the participants reported. Trimming at V came to 11 bases and at J to 4 bases, leaving 9 bases not matched to a gene. CDR3 length: 14 residues. In germline, CDR1 is ENHRY, CDR2 SYGVKD. The origin of this receptor is a woman between 45 and 65 years old with acute COVID-19. The V gene is TRBV10-3, the J gene TRBJ2-3, with 10 positions matching TRBD2. Specimen: PBMCs or T cells enriched from blood (not recorded which). CDR3 protein: CASKILAGADTQYF. CDR3 nucleotides: TGTGCCTCCAAAATCCTAGCGGGGGCAGATACGCAGTATTTT.